Below, 19 T cell receptor beta chains from the same sample are listed, as sequenced in a study of T-cell reconstitution after alpha-beta-depleted transplantation in children. Unique molecular identifiers were incorporated during preparation of the TCRbeta library. TCRdb redid the calling of the PCR reads with MiXCR, one entry per CDR3 protein. The sample holds approximately 50,000 distinct CDR3 sequences, 40% to 65% seen once. The sample consisted of peripheral blood, taken before TCRalphabeta/CD19-depleted stem cell transplant. The origin of the receptors is a boy younger than two with SCID, due to receive a stem cell transplant.

This clonotype was observed a handful of times. V gene TRBV28 combines with J gene TRBJ2-5; no firm D call. The CDR3 totals 14 residues. Germline V gives CDR1 MDHEN, CDR2 SYDVKM. Trimming left V 7 bases short and J 0 bases short, with 12 bases between. In nucleotides, the CDR3 is TGTGCCAGCACCCCCCGGGCCCACCAAGAGACCCAGTACTTC. It specifies CASTPRAHQETQYF.

This sequence joins TRBV25-1 and TRBJ2-7, with D unclear. The CDR3 is 13 amino acids. V was pared by 1 base and J by 2 bases, with 6 bases between. Germline loops: CDR1 MGHDK, CDR2 SYGVNS. CDR3 sequence (DNA): TGTGCCAGCAGTGAATTTGGTACCTACGAGCAGTACTTC. This sequence encodes CASSEFGTYEQYF.

This chain joins TRBV5-1 and TRBJ1-1; a weak D match, TRBD1 (5 bases). The germline V and J ends were trimmed by 0 bases and 1 base, with 10 bases remaining between them. Per the germline V gene, CDR1 is SGHRS and CDR2 is YFSETQ. The CDR3 totals 15 residues. CDR3 bases: TGCGCCAGCAGCTTGGAGAGACAGTCGAACACTGAAGCTTTCTTT. It encodes CASSLERQSNTEAFF.

The chain combines TRBV5-1 with TRBJ2-1; D possibly corresponds to TRBD2 (5 bases). CDR3 length: 15 residues. The V and J ends lost 0 bases and 2 bases respectively, with 9 bases between them. Looked up from germline, CDR1 is SGHRS and CDR2 is YFSETQ. The CDR3 loop is CASSLDGVAYNEQFF. The CDR3 DNA reads TGCGCCAGCAGCTTGGACGGGGTGGCCTACAATGAGCAGTTCTTC.

This clonotype was detected many times. The chain combines TRBV6-4 with TRBJ2-1; 11 positions agree with TRBD1. Germline CDR1 MRHNA, CDR2 SNTAGT. V shed 2 bases and J 6 bases; nucleotides not matched to a gene: 0. The CDR3 sequence is 14 residues long. The CDR3 region has the DNA TGTGCCAGCAGTGACGGGACAGGGGGCAATGAGCAGTTCTTC. Protein: CASSDGTGGNEQFF.

The chain has TRBV6-4 and TRBJ2-2, with 11 bases that match TRBD1. Unmatched junction bases numbered 8, after V lost 0 bases and J lost 8 bases. Germline assignment: CDR1 MRHNA and CDR2 SNTAGT. The length of the CDR3 is 17 residues. This CDR3 is CASSDSLGQGATGELFF. The CDR3 region has the DNA TGTGCCAGCAGTGACTCCCTCGGACAGGGGGCAACGGGGGAGCTGTTTTTT.

This clonotype was seen only once. J is TRBJ2-1 and V is TRBV10-3; maybe TRBD2 (6 bases). V lost 7 bases and J lost 4, with 14 bases in between. Germline V lookup: CDR1 ENHRY, CDR2 SYGVKD. The CDR3 loop spans 14 amino acids. CDR3 in DNA: TGTGCCATCAATCCGGGACTCCTGTACAATGAGCAGTTCTTC. Residues: CAINPGLLYNEQFF.

This chain joins TRBV5-6 and TRBJ2-7; D is undetermined. V lost 4 bases and J 0 bases, leaving 14 bases between the germline ends. CDR1 and CDR2 (germline): SGHDT, YYEEEE. This CDR3 has 15 amino acids. This chain's CDR3 is CASSPLPGSSYEQYF. The CDR3 region has the DNA TGTGCCAGCAGCCCCCTCCCGGGTAGCTCCTACGAGCAGTACTTC.

This chain joins TRBV7-9 and TRBJ2-7; 9 nucleotides line up with TRBD1. Germline-derived CDR1 and CDR2 are SEHNR and FQNEAQ (reference sequence). This CDR3 is built from 14 residues. Trimming took 5 bases from V and 3 from J; bases not matched to a gene: 5. DNA for the CDR3: TGTGCCAGCAGCCCCCGGGACAGGGACTACGAGCAGTACTTC. Its protein product is CASSPRDRDYEQYF.

V gene TRBV6-2 or TRBV6-3 combines with J gene TRBJ2-2; unclear D gene. Germline V gives CDR1 MNHEY, CDR2 SVGEGT. The CDR3 loop spans 13 amino acids. Trimming stripped 2 bases from V and 3 bases from J, with 4 bases between. The CDR3 DNA is TGTGCCAGCAGTTACAGGGACACCGGGGAGCTGTTTTTT. Its protein product is CASSYRDTGELFF.

This clonotype was counted a few times. The chain recombines TRBV12-3 or TRBV12-4 with TRBJ2-1; D unresolved. V lost 1 base and J lost 4, with 8 bases in between. This CDR3 is 14 amino acids long. CDR3 protein: CASSLVGSYNEQFF. As DNA, the CDR3 is TGTGCCAGCAGTTTAGTAGGCAGTTACAATGAGCAGTTCTTC.

V is TRBV20-1 and J is TRBJ1-5; TRBD1 matches at 8 bases. Germline V CDR1 and CDR2: DFQATT, SNEGSKA (reference sequence). This CDR3 contains 16 residues. The trim removed 0 bases at V and 5 bases at J, leaving 9 bases unmatched. CDR3 DNA: TGCAGTGCTAGAGAACCCAGGACAGGGAACGATCAGCCCCAGCATTTT. Amino acids: CSAREPRTGNDQPQHF.

This clonotype was detected once. The chain uses TRBV5-1 and TRBJ2-1; D call uncertain. This CDR3 has 14 amino acids. Germline V gene data show CDR1 as SGHRS and CDR2 as YFSETQ. V was pared by 1 base and J by 8 bases, with 13 bases between. The CDR3 here is CASSLYVNADEQFF. CDR3 nucleotides: TGCGCCAGCAGCTTGTATGTAAACGCCGATGAGCAGTTCTTC. The whole variable domain, filled in from reference TRBV5-1 and TRBJ2-1, reads KAGVTQTPRYLIKTRGQQVTLSCSPISGHRSVSWYQQTPGQGLQFLFEYFSETQRNKGNFPGRFSGRQFSNSRSEMNVSTLELGDSALYLCASSLYVNADEQFFGPGTRLTVL.

The V call is TRBV12-3 or TRBV12-4, the J call TRBJ2-2; D is unclear. V dropped 1 base and J dropped 1 base, with 4 bases sitting between them. The CDR3 covers 14 residues. The CDR3 DNA follows: TGTGCCAGCAGTTTAGGGGAGAACACCGGGGAGCTGTTTTTT. Translating it yields CASSLGENTGELFF.

The V gene is TRBV20-1, the J gene TRBJ2-1; TRBD2 aligns across 13 bases. Looked up from germline, CDR1 is DFQATT and CDR2 is SNEGSKA (reference sequence). J gave up 6 bases and V 5 bases, and 7 bases lay outside the gene matches. The CDR3 is 15 residues long. The CDR3 DNA follows: TGCAGTGCTCGGACTAGCGGGAGATGGGGCAATGAGCAGTTCTTC. Residues: CSARTSGRWGNEQFF.

The V and J genes are TRBV5-1 and TRBJ2-7; D assignment may be TRBD1 or TRBD2 (5 bases each). The CDR3 is 14 residues long. Looked up from germline, CDR1 is SGHRS and CDR2 is YFSETQ. Trimming removed 5 bases at V and 0 bases at J, with 12 bases between. For the CDR3, the DNA is TGCGCCAGCAGACCAGGGACGGTCTCCTACGAGCAGTACTTC. Encoded protein: CASRPGTVSYEQYF.

The V gene is TRBV12-5, the J gene TRBJ2-1; D is possibly TRBD2 (5 bases). Trimming removed 1 base at V and 9 bases at J, with 10 bases between. CDR1 LGHNT and CDR2 FRNRAP come from the germline V gene. The CDR3 spans 13 residues. This CDR3 reads CASGLGGAREQFF. CDR3 sequence (DNA): TGTGCTAGTGGTTTGGGGGGAGCGCGTGAGCAGTTCTTC.

This chain uses TRBV5-1 with TRBJ2-1, with TRBD2 identical over 8 bases. The DNA end lines up better with TRBJ2-5; the J call may be wrong. Germline CDR1 reads SGHRS; CDR2 reads YFSETQ. This CDR3 is built from 15 residues. The CDR3 reads CASSLFTSGQETQYF. The CDR3 nucleotides read TGCGCCAGCAGCTTGTTTACTAGCGGACAAGAGACCCAGTACTTC.

The table lists this clonotype with a few counts. V gene TRBV5-1 combines with J gene TRBJ1-5; D uncertain. CDR1 is SGHRS, CDR2 YFSETQ, per germline. The CDR3 length is 16 residues. Trimming removed 4 bases from V and 6 bases from J, with 20 bases in between. The CDR3 coding sequence is TGCGCCAGCAGCATGACACCCGCGTCCTGGGGTCAGCCCCAGCATTTT. Protein sequence: CASSMTPASWGQPQHF.